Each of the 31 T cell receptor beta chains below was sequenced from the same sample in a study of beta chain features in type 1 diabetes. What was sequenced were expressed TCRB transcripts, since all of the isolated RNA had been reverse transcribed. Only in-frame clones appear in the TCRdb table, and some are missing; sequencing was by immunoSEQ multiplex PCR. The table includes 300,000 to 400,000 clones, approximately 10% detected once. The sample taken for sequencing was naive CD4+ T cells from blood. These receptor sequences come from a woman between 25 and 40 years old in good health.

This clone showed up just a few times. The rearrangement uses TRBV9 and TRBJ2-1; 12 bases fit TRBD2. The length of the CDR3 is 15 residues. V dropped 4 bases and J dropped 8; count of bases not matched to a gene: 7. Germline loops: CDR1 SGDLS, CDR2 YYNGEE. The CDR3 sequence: CASSLRLAGAHEQFF. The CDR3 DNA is TGTGCCAGCAGCCTCAGACTAGCGGGAGCCCATGAGCAGTTCTTC. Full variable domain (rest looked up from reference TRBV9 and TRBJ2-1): DSGVTQTPKHLITATGQRVTLRCSPRSGDLSVYWYQQSLDQGLQFLIQYYNGEERAKGNILERFSAQQFPDLHSELNLSSLELGDSALYFCASSLRLAGAHEQFFGPGTRLTVL.

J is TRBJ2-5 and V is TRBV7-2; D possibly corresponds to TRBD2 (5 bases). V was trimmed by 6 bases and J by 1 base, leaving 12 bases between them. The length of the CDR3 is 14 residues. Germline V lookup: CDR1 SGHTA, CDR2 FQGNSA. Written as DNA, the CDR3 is TGTGCCAGCAGGATCGACTACGCCCAAGAGACCCAGTACTTC. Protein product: CASRIDYAQETQYF.

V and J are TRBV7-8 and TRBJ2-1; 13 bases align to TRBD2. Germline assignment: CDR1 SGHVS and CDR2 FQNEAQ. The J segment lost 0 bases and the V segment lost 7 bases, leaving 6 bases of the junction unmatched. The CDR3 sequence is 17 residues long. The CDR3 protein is CASTGTSGTSSYNEQFF. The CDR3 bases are TGTGCCAGCACCGGGACTAGCGGGACCAGCTCCTACAATGAGCAGTTCTTC.

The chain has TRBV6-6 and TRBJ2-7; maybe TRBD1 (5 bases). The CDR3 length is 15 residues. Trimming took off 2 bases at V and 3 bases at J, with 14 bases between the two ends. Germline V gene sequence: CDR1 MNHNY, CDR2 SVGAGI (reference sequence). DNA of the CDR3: TGTGCCAGCAGTTACCTATCGACAGCCTACTACGAGCAGTACTTC. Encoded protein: CASSYLSTAYYEQYF.

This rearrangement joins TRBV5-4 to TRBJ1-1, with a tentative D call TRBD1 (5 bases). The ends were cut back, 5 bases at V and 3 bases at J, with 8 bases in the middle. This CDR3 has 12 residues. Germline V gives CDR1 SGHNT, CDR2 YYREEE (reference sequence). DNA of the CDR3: TGTGCCAGCAGTCTCAGGGACACTGAAGCTTTCTTT. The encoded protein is CASSLRDTEAFF.

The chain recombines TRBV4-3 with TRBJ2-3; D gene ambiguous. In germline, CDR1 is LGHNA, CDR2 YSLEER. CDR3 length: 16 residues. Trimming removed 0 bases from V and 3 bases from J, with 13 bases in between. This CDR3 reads CASSQDLRLNTDTQYF. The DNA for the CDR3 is TGCGCCAGCAGCCAAGATCTTAGACTTAATACAGATACGCAGTATTTT.

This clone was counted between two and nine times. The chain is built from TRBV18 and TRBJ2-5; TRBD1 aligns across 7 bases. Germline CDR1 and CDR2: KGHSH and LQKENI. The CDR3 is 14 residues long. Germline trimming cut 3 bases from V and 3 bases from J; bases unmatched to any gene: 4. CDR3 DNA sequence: TGTGCCAGCTCACCCTTCACAGGGGAAGAGACCCAGTACTTC. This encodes CASSPFTGEETQYF.

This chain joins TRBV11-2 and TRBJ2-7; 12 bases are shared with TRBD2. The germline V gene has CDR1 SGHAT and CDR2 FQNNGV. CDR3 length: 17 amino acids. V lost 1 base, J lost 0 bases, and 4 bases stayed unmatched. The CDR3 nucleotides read TGTGCCAGCAGCTTAGCCCCGGGACTAGCGGGCTCCTACGAGCAGTACTTC. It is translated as CASSLAPGLAGSYEQYF.

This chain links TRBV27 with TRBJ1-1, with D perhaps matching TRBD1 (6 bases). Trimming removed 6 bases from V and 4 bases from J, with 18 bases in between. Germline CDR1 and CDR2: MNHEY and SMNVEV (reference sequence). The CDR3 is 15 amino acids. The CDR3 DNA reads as TGTGCCAGCAGGTCAGGGGCCAAGAGAGGCACTGAAGCTTTCTTT. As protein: CASRSGAKRGTEAFF.

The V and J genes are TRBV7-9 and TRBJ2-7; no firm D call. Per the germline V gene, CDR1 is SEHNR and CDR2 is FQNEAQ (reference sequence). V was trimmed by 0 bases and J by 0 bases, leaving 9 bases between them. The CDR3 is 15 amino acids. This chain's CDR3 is CASSLAIAVSYEQYF. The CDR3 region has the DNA TGTGCCAGCAGCTTAGCCATAGCAGTCTCCTACGAGCAGTACTTC.

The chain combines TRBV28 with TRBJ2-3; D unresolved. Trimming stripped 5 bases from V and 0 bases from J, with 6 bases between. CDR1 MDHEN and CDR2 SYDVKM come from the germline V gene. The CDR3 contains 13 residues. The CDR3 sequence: CASSPPSTDTQYF. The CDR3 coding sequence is TGTGCCAGCAGTCCCCCGAGCACAGATACGCAGTATTTT.

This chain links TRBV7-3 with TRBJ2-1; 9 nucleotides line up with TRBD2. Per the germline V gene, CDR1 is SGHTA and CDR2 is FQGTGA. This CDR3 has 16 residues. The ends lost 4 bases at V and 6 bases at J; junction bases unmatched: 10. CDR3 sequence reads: CASSSAGTSKFNEQFF. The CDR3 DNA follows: TGTGCCAGCAGCTCAGCCGGGACTAGCAAATTCAATGAGCAGTTCTTC.

The chain's CDR3 is CASSFRGLKRNEQFF. The CDR3 DNA is TGTGCCAGCAGTTTTCGGGGACTCAAACGGAATGAGCAGTTCTTC. The V and J genes are TRBV28 and TRBJ2-1, with D possibly matching TRBD2 (6 bases). The CDR3 contains 15 residues. The germline CDR1 and CDR2 sequences are MDHEN and SYDVKM. Deletions cut 3 bases from V and 7 bases from J, with 16 bases between.

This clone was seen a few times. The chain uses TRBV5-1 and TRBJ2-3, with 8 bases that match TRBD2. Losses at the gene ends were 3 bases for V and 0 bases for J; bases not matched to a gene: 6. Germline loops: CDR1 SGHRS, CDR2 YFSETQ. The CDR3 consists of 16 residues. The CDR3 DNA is TGCGCCAGCAGCTCGGCACTAGCGGAAAGCACAGATACGCAGTATTTT. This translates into CASSSALAESTDTQYF.

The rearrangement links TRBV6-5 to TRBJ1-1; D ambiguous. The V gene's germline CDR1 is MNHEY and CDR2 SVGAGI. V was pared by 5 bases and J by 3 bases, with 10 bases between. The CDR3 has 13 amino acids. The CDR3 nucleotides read TGTGCCAGCAGTCCAGGACTTTACACTGAAGCTTTCTTT. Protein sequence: CASSPGLYTEAFF.

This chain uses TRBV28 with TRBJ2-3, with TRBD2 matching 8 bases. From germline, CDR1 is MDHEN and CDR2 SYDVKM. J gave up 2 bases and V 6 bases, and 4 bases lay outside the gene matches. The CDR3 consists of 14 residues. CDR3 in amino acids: CASSPAGATDTQYF. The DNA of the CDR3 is TGTGCCAGCAGCCCAGCGGGGGCCACAGATACGCAGTATTTT.

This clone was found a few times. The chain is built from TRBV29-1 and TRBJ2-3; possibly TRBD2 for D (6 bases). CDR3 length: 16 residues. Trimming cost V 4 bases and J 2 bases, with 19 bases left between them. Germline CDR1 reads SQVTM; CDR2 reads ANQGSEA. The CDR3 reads CSVAGVGTWTTDTQYF. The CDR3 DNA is TGCAGCGTTGCGGGGGTGGGAACCTGGACCACAGATACGCAGTATTTT.

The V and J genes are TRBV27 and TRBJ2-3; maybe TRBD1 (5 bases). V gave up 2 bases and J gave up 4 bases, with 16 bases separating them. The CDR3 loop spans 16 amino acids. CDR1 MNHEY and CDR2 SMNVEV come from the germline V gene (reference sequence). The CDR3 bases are TGTGCCAGCAGTTTAAGTAGGGGCGTGGGTGCAGATACGCAGTATTTT. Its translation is CASSLSRGVGADTQYF.

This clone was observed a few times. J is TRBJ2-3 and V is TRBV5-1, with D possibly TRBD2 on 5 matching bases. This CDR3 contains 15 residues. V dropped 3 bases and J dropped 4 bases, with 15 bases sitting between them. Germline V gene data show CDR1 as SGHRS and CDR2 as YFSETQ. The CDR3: CASSSPRGSPDTQYF. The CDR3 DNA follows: TGCGCCAGCAGCTCCCCGCGCGGGTCTCCAGATACGCAGTATTTT.

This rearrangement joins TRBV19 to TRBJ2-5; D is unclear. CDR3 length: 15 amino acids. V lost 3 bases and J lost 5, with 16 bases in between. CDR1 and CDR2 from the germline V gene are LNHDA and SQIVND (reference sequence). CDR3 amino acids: CASSISVQAFETQYF. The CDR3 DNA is TGTGCCAGTAGTATCAGTGTCCAGGCTTTCGAGACCCAGTACTTC.

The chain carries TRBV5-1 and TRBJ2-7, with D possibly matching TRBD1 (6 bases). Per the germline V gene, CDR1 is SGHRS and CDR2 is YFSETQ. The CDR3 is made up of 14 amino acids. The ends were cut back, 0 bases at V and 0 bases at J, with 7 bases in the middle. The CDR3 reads CASSLGTDSYEQYF. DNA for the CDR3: TGCGCCAGCAGCTTGGGGACAGACTCCTACGAGCAGTACTTC.

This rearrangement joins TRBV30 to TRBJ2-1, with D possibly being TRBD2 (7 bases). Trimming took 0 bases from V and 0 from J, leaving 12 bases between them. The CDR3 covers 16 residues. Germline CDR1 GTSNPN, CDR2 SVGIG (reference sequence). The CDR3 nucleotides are TGTGCCTGGAGTGTACGGGCGGGGGCCTCCTACAATGAGCAGTTCTTC. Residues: CAWSVRAGASYNEQFF.

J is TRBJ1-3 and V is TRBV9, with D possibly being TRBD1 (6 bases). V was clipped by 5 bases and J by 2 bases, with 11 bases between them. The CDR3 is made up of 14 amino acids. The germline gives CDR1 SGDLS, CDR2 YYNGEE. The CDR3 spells CASRQGLAGNTIYF. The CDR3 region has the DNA TGTGCCAGCAGACAGGGTTTAGCTGGAAACACCATATATTTT.

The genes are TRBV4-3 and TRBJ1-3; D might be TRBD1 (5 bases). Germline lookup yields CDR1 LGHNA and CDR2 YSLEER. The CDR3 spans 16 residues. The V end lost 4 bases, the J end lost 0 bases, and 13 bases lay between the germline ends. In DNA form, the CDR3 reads TGCGCCAGCAGCCCGCAGACAGACTTCTCTGGAAACACCATATATTTT. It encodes CASSPQTDFSGNTIYF.

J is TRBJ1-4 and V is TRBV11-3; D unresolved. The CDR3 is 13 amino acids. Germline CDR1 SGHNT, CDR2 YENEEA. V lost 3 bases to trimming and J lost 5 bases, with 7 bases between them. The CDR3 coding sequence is TGTGCCAGCAGCTTTGGGCAAAATGAAAAACTGTTTTTT. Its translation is CASSFGQNEKLFF.

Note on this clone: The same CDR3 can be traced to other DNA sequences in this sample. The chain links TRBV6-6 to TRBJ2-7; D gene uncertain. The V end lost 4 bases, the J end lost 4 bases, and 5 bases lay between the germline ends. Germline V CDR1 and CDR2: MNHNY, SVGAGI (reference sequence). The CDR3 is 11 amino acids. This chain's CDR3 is CASSSQYEQYF. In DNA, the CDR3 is TGTGCCAGCAGTTCACAGTACGAGCAGTACTTC.

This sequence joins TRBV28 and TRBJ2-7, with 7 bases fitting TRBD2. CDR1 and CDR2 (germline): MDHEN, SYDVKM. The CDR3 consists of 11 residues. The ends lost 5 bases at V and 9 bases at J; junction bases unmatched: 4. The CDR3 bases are TGTGCCAGCAGTAGACTAGCCTTGCAGTACTTC. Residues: CASSRLALQYF.

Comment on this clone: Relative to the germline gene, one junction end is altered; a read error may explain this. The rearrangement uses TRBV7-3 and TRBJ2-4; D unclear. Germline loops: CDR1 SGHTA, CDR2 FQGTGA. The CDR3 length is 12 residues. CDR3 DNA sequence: TGTGCCAGCAGCTTACGAGCCGCGCTAGTTTGCTTC. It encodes CASSLRAALVCF.

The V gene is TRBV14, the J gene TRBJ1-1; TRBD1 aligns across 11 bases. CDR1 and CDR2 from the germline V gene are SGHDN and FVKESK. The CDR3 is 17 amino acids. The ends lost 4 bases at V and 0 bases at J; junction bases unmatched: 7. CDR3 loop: CASSRRGQGGLNTEAFF. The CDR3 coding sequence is TGTGCCAGCAGCCGGCGGGGACAGGGGGGCCTGAACACTGAAGCTTTCTTT.

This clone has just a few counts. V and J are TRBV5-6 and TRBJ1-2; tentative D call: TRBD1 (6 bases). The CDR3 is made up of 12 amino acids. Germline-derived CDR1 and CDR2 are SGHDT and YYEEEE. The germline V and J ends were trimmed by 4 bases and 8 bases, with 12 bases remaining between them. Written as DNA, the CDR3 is TGTGCCAGCAGCCTATTCAGGGGAGGCTACACCTTC. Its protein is CASSLFRGGYTF.

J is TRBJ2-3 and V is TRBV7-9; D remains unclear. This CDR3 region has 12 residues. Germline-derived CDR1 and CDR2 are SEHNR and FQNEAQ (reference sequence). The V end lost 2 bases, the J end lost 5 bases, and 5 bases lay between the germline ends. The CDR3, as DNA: TGTGCCAGCAGCTTATTGCGAGATACGCAGTATTTT. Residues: CASSLLRDTQYF.